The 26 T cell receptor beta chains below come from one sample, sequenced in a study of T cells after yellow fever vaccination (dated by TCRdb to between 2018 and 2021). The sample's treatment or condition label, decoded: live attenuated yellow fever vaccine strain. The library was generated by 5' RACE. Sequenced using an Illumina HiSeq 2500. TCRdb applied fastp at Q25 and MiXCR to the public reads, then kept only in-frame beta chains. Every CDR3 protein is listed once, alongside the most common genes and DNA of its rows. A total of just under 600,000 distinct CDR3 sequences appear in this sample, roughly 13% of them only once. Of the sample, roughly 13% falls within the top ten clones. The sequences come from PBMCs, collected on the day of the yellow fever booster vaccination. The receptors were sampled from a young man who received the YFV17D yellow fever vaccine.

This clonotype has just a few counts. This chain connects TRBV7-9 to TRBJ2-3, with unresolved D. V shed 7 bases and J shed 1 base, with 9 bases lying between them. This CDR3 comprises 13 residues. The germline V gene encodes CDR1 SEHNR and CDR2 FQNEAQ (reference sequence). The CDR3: CASTPAGTDTQYF. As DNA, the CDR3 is TGTGCCAGCACGCCAGCAGGCACAGATACGCAGTATTTT.

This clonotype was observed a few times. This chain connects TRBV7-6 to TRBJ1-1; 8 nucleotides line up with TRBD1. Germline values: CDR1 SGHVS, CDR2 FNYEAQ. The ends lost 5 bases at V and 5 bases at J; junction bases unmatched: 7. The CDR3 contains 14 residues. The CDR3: CASSQRQGRTEAFF. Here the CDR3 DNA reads TGTGCCAGCAGCCAAAGACAGGGGAGGACTGAAGCTTTCTTT.

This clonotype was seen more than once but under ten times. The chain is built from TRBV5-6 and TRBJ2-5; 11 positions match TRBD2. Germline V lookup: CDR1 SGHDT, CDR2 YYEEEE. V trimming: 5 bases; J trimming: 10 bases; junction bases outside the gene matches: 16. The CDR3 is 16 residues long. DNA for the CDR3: TGTGCCAGCAGAACGCTAGCGGGAGGCACCGGGGGGAGCCAGTACTTC. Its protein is CASRTLAGGTGGSQYF.

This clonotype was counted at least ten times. The CDR3 bases are TGTGCCAGCAGTTCGGGACAGGGTCAGCCCCAGCATTTT. Translated, it gives CASSSGQGQPQHF. The J gene is TRBJ1-5, the V gene TRBV6-5; TRBD1 agrees at 9 bases. The CDR3 loop spans 13 amino acids. Germline CDR1 is MNHEY and CDR2 is SVGAGI. The trim removed 4 bases at V and 6 bases at J, leaving 1 base unmatched.

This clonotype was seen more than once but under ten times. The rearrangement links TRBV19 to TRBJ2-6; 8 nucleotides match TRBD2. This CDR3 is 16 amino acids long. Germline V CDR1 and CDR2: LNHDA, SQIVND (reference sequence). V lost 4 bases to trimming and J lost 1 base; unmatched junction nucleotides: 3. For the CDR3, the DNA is TGTGCCAGTAGTACCCCGGGGGGGTCTGGGGCCAACGTCCTGACTTTC. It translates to CASSTPGGSGANVLTF.

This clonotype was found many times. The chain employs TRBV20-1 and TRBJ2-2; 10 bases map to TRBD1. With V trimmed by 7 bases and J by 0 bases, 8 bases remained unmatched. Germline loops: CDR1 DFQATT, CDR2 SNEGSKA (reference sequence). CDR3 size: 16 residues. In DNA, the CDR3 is TGCAGTGTCCCCCGAGGACAGGGGGCGAACACCGGGGAGCTGTTTTTT. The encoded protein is CSVPRGQGANTGELFF.

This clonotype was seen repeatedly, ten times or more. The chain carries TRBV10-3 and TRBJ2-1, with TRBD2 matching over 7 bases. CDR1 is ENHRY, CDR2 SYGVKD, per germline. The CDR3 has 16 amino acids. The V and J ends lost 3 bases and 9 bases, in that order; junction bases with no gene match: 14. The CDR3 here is CAISEAGLSEHGEQFF. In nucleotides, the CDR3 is TGTGCCATCAGTGAAGCGGGGCTCTCCGAGCACGGTGAGCAGTTCTTC.

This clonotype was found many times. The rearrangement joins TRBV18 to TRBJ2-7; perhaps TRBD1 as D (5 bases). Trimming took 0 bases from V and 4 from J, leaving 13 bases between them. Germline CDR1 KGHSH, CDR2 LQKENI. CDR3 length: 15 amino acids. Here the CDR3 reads CASSPPGRASYEQYF. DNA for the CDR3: TGTGCCAGCTCACCACCGGGCAGGGCCTCGTACGAGCAGTACTTC.

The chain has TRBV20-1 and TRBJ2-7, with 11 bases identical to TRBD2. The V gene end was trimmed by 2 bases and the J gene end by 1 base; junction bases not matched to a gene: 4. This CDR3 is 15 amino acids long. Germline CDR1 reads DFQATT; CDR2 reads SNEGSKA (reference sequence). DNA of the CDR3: TGCAGTGCTAGACCAGGGACTAGCGGTTCCTACGAGCAGTACTTC. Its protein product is CSARPGTSGSYEQYF.

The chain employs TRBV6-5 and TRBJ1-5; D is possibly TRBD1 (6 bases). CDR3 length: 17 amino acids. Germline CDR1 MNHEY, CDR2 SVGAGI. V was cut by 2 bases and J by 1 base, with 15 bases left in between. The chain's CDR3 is CASSYKPGGESNQPQHF. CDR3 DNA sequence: TGTGCCAGCAGTTACAAGCCCGGGGGCGAAAGCAATCAGCCCCAGCATTTT.

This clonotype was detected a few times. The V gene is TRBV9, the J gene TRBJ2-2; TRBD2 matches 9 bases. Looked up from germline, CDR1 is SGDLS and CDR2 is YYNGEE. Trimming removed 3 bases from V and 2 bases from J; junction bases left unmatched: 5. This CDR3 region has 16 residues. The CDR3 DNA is TGTGCCAGCAGCGGTAGACTAGCGGCTAACACCGGGGAGCTGTTTTTT. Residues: CASSGRLAANTGELFF. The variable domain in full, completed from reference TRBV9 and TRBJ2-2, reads DSGVTQTPKHLITATGQRVTLRCSPRSGDLSVYWYQQSLDQGLQFLIQYYNGEERAKGNILERFSAQQFPDLHSELNLSSLELGDSALYFCASSGRLAANTGELFFGEGSRLTVL.

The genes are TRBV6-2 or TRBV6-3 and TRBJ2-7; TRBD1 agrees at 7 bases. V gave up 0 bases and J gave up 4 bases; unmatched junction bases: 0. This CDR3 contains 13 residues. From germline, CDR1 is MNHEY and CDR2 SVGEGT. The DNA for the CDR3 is TGTGCCAGCAGTTACTCACAGGGGTACGAGCAGTACTTC. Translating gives CASSYSQGYEQYF.

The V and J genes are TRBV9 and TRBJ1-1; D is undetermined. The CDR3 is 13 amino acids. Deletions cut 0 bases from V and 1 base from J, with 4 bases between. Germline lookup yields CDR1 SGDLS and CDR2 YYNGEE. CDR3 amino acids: CASSVVSNTEAFF. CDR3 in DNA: TGTGCCAGCAGCGTAGTGTCGAACACTGAAGCTTTCTTT. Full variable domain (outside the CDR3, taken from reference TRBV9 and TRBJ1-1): DSGVTQTPKHLITATGQRVTLRCSPRSGDLSVYWYQQSLDQGLQFLIQYYNGEERAKGNILERFSAQQFPDLHSELNLSSLELGDSALYFCASSVVSNTEAFFGQGTRLTVV.

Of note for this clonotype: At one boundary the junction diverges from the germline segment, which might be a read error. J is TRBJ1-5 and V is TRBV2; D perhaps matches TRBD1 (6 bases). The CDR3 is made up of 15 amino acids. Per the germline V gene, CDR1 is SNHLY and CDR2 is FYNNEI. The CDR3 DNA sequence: TGTACCAGCTGTTTAGGGGGTGGGCAGAACCAGCCCCAGCATTTT. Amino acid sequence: CTSCLGGGQNQPQHF.

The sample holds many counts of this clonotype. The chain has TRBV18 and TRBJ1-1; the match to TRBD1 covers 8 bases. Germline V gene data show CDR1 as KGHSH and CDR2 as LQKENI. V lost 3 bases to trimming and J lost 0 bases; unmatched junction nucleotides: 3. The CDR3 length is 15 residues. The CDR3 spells CASSPDRALNTEAFF. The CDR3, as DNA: TGTGCCAGCTCACCGGACAGGGCCTTGAACACTGAAGCTTTCTTT.

In DNA form, the CDR3 reads TGTGCCAGCAGCAAACTAGGTGACATTCAGTACTTC. This sequence encodes CASSKLGDIQYF. The V gene is TRBV21-1, the J gene TRBJ2-4. TRBV21-1 is classified as a pseudogene. This CDR3 spans 12 amino acids.

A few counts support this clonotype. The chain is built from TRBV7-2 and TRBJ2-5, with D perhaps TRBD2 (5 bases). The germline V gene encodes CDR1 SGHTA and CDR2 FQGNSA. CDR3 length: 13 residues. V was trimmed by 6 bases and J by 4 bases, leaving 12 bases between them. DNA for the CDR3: TGTGCCAGCAGTCGAGGGTATTCAGAGACCCAGTACTTC. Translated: CASSRGYSETQYF.

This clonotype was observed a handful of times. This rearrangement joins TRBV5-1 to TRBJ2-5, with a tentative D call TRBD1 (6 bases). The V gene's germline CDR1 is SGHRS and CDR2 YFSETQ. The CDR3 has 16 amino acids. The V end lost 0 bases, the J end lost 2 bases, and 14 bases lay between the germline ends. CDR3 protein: CASSLAMGAGQETQYF. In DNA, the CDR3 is TGCGCCAGCAGCTTGGCGATGGGGGCCGGTCAAGAGACCCAGTACTTC.

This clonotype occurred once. CDR3 sequence: CASNGAEGETQYF. DNA for the CDR3: TGCGCCAGCAACGGGGCCGAGGGAGAGACCCAGTACTTC. The J gene is TRBJ2-5, the V gene TRBV5-1, with D perhaps matching TRBD1 or TRBD2 (5 bases each). Germline V gene lookup returns CDR1 SGHRS and CDR2 YFSETQ. Trimming pared 6 bases from V and 4 bases from J, leaving 13 bases between. This CDR3 region has 13 residues.

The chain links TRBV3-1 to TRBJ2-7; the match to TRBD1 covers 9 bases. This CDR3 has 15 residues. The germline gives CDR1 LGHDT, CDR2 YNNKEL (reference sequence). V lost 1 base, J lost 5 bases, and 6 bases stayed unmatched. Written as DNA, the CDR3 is TGTGCCAGCAGCCAAGCGGGACAGGGAAGCCACGAGCAGTACTTC. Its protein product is CASSQAGQGSHEQYF.

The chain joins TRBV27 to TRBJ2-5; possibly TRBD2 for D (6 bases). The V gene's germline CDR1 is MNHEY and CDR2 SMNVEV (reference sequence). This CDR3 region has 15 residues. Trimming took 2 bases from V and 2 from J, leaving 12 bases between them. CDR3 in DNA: TGTGCCAGCAGTTTAAGGAGGGTCCGACAAGAGACCCAGTACTTC. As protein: CASSLRRVRQETQYF.

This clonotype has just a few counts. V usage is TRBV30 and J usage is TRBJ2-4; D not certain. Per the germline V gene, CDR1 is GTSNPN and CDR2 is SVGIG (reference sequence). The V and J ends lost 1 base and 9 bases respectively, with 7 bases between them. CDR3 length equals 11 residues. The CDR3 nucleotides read TGTGCCTGGAGTGGTGGAATCATTCAGTACTTC. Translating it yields CAWSGGIIQYF.

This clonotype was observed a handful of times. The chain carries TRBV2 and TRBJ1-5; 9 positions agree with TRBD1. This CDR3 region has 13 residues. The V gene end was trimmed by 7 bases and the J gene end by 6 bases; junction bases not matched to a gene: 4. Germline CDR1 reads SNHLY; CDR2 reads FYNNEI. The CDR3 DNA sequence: TGTGCCAGCAAAACAGGGGGCGGTCAGCCCCAGCATTTT. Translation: CASKTGGGQPQHF.

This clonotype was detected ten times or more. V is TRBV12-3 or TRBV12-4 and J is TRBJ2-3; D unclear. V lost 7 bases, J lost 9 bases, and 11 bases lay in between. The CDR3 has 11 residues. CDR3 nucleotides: TGTGCCAGCACCCTCCAGGCCACGCAGTATTTT. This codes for CASTLQATQYF.

The CDR3 loop reads CSVVTATNREGPDTQYF. The CDR3 bases are TGCAGCGTTGTAACAGCCACTAATCGGGAGGGCCCGGATACGCAGTATTTT. The chain combines TRBV29-1 with TRBJ2-3, with 8 bases lining up with TRBD2. Per the germline V gene, CDR1 is SQVTM and CDR2 is ANQGSEA. The CDR3 totals 17 residues. Trimming cost V 4 bases and J 6 bases; bases outside gene matches: 18.

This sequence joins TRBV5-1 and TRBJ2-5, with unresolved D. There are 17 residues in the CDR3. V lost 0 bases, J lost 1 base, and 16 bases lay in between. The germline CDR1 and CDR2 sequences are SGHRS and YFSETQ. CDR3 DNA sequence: TGCGCCAGCAGCTTGGTCATGGGCCCAAGTGGCCAAGAGACCCAGTACTTC. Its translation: CASSLVMGPSGQETQYF.